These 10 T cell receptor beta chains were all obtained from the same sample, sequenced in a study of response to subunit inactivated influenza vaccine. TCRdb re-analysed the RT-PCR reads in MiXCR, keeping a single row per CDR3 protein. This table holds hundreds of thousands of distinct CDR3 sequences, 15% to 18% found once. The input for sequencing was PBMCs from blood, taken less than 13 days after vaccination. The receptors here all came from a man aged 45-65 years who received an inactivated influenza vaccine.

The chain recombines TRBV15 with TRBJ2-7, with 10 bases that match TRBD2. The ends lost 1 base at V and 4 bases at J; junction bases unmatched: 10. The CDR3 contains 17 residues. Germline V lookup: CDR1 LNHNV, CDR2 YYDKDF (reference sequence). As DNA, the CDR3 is TGTGCCACCAGCAGAGCCCCCTGGTTTAGCGGGAGGTACGAGCAGTACTTC. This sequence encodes CATSRAPWFSGRYEQYF.

CDR3 DNA: TGTGCCAGCAGCCCTACGTTCTTACTAAAAGTGAACACTGAAGCTTTCTTT. Translated, it gives CASSPTFLLKVNTEAFF. The chain combines TRBV27 with TRBJ1-1; D uncertain. Germline loops: CDR1 MNHEY, CDR2 SMNVEV (reference sequence). The CDR3 spans 17 residues. V was cut by 6 bases and J by 0 bases, with 20 bases left in between.

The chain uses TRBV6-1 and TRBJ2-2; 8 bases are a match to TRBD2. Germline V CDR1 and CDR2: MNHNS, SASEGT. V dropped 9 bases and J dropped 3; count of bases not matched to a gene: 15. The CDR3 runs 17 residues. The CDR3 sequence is CASTGRGVVPYTGELFF. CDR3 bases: TGTGCCAGTACGGGGCGGGGGGTGGTGCCCTACACCGGGGAGCTGTTTTTT.

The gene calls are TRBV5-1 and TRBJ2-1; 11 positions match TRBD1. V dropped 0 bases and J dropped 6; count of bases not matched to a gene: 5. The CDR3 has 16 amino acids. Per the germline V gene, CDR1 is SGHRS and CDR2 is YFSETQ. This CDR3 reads CASSLGGTGGGNEQFF. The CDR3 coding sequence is TGCGCCAGCAGCTTGGGAGGGACAGGGGGGGGCAATGAGCAGTTCTTC.

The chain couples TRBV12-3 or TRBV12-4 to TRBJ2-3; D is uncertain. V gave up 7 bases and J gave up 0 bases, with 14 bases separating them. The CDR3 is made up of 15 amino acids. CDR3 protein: CASTNVPTSTDTQYF. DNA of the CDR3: TGTGCCAGCACCAACGTTCCCACGAGCACAGATACGCAGTATTTT.

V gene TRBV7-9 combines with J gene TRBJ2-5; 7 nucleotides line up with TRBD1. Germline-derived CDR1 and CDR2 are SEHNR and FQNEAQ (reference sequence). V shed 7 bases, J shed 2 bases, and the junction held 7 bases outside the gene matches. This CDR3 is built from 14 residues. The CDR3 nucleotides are TGTGCCAGCAAAAAGGGACAGAATCAAGAGACCCAGTACTTC. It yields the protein CASKKGQNQETQYF.

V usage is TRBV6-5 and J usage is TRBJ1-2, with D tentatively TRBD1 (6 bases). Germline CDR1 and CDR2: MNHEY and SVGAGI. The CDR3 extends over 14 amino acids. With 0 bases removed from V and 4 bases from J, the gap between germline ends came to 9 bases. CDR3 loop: CASSYSARGYGYTF. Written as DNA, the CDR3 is TGTGCCAGCAGTTACTCGGCCAGGGGCTATGGCTACACCTTC.

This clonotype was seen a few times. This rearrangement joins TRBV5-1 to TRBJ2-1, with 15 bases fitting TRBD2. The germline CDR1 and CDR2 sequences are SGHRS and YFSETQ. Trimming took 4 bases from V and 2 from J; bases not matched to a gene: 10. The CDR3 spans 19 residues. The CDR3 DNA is TGCGCCAGCAGCCCCTGGACTAGCGGGGGGGCGATCGCCTACAATGAGCAGTTCTTC. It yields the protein CASSPWTSGGAIAYNEQFF.

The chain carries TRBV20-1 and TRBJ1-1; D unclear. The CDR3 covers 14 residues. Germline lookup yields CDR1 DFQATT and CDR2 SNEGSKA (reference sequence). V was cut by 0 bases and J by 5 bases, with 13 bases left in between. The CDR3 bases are TGCAGTGCTAGAGATCCAAAGGTGGTAACTGAAGCTTTCTTT. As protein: CSARDPKVVTEAFF.

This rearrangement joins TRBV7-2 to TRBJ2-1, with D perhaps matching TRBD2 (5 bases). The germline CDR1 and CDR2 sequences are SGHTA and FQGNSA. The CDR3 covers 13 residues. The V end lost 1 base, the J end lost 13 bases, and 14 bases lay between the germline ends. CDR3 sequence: CASSLGPGVDQFF. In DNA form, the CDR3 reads TGTGCCAGCAGCTTAGGCCCCGGGGTAGACCAGTTCTTC. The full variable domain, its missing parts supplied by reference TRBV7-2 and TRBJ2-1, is GAGVSQSPSNKVTEKGKDVELRCDPISGHTALYWYRQSLGQGLEFLIYFQGNSAPDKSGLPSDRFSAERTGGSVSTLTIQRTQQEDSAVYLCASSLGPGVDQFFGPGTRLTVL.